These 2 T cell receptor beta chains were sequenced from one sample in a study of T cells in Graves' hyperthyroidism and ophthalmopathy. Template material for amplifying TCR beta CDR3 regions consisted of RNA transcripts. HTBI primers were employed in a first-round RT-PCR of the TCR CDR3. MiXCR was run by TCRdb on the multiplex PCR reads, yielding one entry per CDR3 protein. The sample lists a few hundred thousand distinct CDR3 sequences; around a sixth were seen once. The material sequenced was blood. The receptors were gathered from a woman aged 25 to 39 with Graves' hyperthyroidism.

This clonotype was counted many times. The CDR3 is CSASRLFHEQYF. The CDR3 region has the DNA TGCAGTGCCAGCAGGCTATTCCACGAGCAGTACTTC. The V and J genes are TRBV20-1 and TRBJ2-7; the D is unclear. CDR3 length: 12 residues. Germline V gene data show CDR1 as DFQATT and CDR2 as SNEGSKA (reference sequence). V lost 6 bases and J 5 bases, leaving 14 bases between the germline ends.

The chain combines TRBV6-1 with TRBJ2-7; the D gene is possibly TRBD2 (6 bases). CDR3 length equals 16 residues. Trimming removed 2 bases at V and 0 bases at J, with 14 bases between. Germline assignment: CDR1 MNHNS and CDR2 SASEGT. CDR3 region: CASSEYLAATSYEQYF. CDR3 DNA: TGTGCCAGCAGTGAATATTTAGCGGCGACCTCCTACGAGCAGTACTTC.